Each of the 24 T cell receptor beta chains below was sequenced from the same sample in a study of shared clonotypes between healthy human individuals. Measured with immunoSEQ multiplex PCR; TCRdb has only the in-frame clones, and not every one. Of millions of clones in the sample, over 85% are singletons; the top ten hold 0.1% to 0.15%. What was sequenced was naive CD4+ T cells sorted from blood. As to subset: CD45RA+ positively selected. The source of these receptors is a man aged 18 to 35 in good health.

The V and J genes are TRBV5-6 and TRBJ1-3; a possible D gene is TRBD1 (5 bases). This CDR3 has 15 residues. With 3 bases removed from V and 0 bases from J, the gap between germline ends came to 10 bases. Germline CDR1 and CDR2: SGHDT and YYEEEE. As DNA, the CDR3 is TGTGCCAGCAGCTCGGGACGGCCCTCTGGAAACACCATATATTTT. Its protein is CASSSGRPSGNTIYF.

CDR3 loop: CASSVEQSGLGNTIYF. CDR3 bases: TGTGCCAGCAGCGTAGAACAGAGCGGGTTAGGAAACACCATATATTTT. J is TRBJ1-3 and V is TRBV9, with D unresolved. With 0 bases removed from V and 4 bases from J, the gap between germline ends came to 14 bases. The germline gives CDR1 SGDLS, CDR2 YYNGEE. The CDR3 is 16 residues long.

Points on this clone: Different DNA sequences within this sample yield the same CDR3. The chain is built from TRBV18 and TRBJ2-1; no clear D. The CDR3 spans 13 residues. Trimming took off 0 bases at V and 5 bases at J, with 5 bases between the two ends. Germline loops: CDR1 KGHSH, CDR2 LQKENI. CDR3 sequence reads: CASSPPVNNEQFF. Written as DNA, the CDR3 is TGTGCCAGCTCACCACCGGTAAACAATGAGCAGTTCTTC.

The chain employs TRBV2 and TRBJ2-5; 7 bases match TRBD2. The germline CDR1 and CDR2 sequences are SNHLY and FYNNEI. The V and J ends lost 10 bases and 5 bases, in that order; junction bases with no gene match: 13. The CDR3 loop spans 14 amino acids. The CDR3 region is CATRNQRGGETQYF. The CDR3 DNA sequence: TGTGCCACCCGAAATCAGCGGGGCGGGGAGACCCAGTACTTC.

V gene TRBV6-5 combines with J gene TRBJ1-3; no firm D call. The V gene lost 5 bases and the J gene lost 2 bases, with 10 bases spanning the gap. Germline loops: CDR1 MNHEY, CDR2 SVGAGI. The CDR3 spans 14 residues. Written as DNA, the CDR3 is TGTGCCAGCAGTAAGGGCAGCGCTGGAAACACCATATATTTT. Its translation is CASSKGSAGNTIYF.

The chain carries TRBV19 and TRBJ2-7; 10 bases are a match to TRBD2. CDR1 is LNHDA and CDR2 is SQIVND in the germline V gene (reference sequence). The CDR3 consists of 16 residues. V shed 1 base and J 0 bases; nucleotides not matched to a gene: 3. This CDR3 reads CASSIGGLASSYEQYF. DNA of the CDR3: TGTGCCAGTAGTATAGGGGGACTAGCGAGCTCCTACGAGCAGTACTTC. The full variable domain, completed using reference TRBV19 and TRBJ2-7, is DGGITQSPKYLFRKEGQNVTLSCEQNLNHDAMYWYRQDPGQGLRLIYYSQIVNDFQKGDIAEGYSVSREKKESFPLTVTSAQKNPTAFYLCASSIGGLASSYEQYFGPGTRLTVT.

Worth noting for this clone: Other nucleotide sequences from this sample produce the same CDR3. The V gene is TRBV7-2, the J gene TRBJ2-3; D not certain. CDR1 is SGHTA and CDR2 is FQGNSA in the germline V gene. The CDR3 totals 16 residues. V gave up 1 base and J gave up 0 bases, with 11 bases separating them. In nucleotides, the CDR3 is TGTGCCAGCAGCTTAGTGGGCCAGAGCAGCACAGATACGCAGTATTTT. Residues: CASSLVGQSSTDTQYF.

To note about this clone: Other DNA sequences in the same sample also yield this CDR3. Written as DNA, the CDR3 is TGTGCCTGGGGACAAGAGACCCAGTACTTC. Its translation: CAWGQETQYF. This rearrangement joins TRBV30 to TRBJ2-5; D call uncertain. V dropped 5 bases and J dropped 2 bases, with 3 bases sitting between them. This CDR3 is 10 amino acids long. Germline loops: CDR1 GTSNPN, CDR2 SVGIG (reference sequence).

The chain has TRBV29-1 and TRBJ1-1; 11 bases agree with TRBD1. Germline V lookup: CDR1 SQVTM, CDR2 ANQGSEA. Trimming removed 6 bases from V and 5 bases from J; junction bases left unmatched: 5. The CDR3 totals 13 residues. This CDR3 is CSVRTGGTTEAFF. In DNA form, the CDR3 reads TGCAGCGTCCGGACAGGGGGCACGACTGAAGCTTTCTTT.

This clone was found once. The chain uses TRBV5-1 and TRBJ2-5, with TRBD1 identical over 7 bases. This CDR3 has 15 residues. After removal of 5 bases from V and 4 bases from J, the junction contained 11 bases not matched to a gene. Germline lookup yields CDR1 SGHRS and CDR2 YFSETQ. The CDR3 reads CASSFIRQGPETQYF. In DNA form, the CDR3 reads TGCGCCAGCAGTTTTATAAGACAGGGACCAGAGACCCAGTACTTC. Complete variable domain (other parts from reference TRBV5-1 and TRBJ2-5): KAGVTQTPRYLIKTRGQQVTLSCSPISGHRSVSWYQQTPGQGLQFLFEYFSETQRNKGNFPGRFSGRQFSNSRSEMNVSTLELGDSALYLCASSFIRQGPETQYFGPGTRLLVL.

As DNA, the CDR3 is TGCGCCAGCAGCCATGACGGTCATCGTAGCAATCAGCCCCAGCATTTT. It codes for CASSHDGHRSNQPQHF. This chain links TRBV4-1 with TRBJ1-5, with no clear D. The V and J ends lost 3 bases and 0 bases respectively, with 12 bases between them. The CDR3 extends over 16 amino acids. CDR1 is MGHRA and CDR2 is YSYEKL in the germline V gene.

The genes are TRBV5-1 and TRBJ2-3; D unclear. V shed 4 bases and J shed 5 bases, with 8 bases lying between them. This CDR3 region has 12 residues. The germline V gene has CDR1 SGHRS and CDR2 YFSETQ. CDR3 amino acids: CASSPDGDTQYF. CDR3 in DNA: TGCGCCAGCAGCCCTGACGGAGATACGCAGTATTTT. The entire variable domain, with the rest obtained from reference TRBV5-1 and TRBJ2-3, is as follows: KAGVTQTPRYLIKTRGQQVTLSCSPISGHRSVSWYQQTPGQGLQFLFEYFSETQRNKGNFPGRFSGRQFSNSRSEMNVSTLELGDSALYLCASSPDGDTQYFGPGTRLTVL.

The genes are TRBV5-6 and TRBJ2-5, with 10 bases lining up with TRBD1. Trimming at V came to 2 bases and at J to 5 bases, leaving 3 bases not matched to a gene. Looked up from germline, CDR1 is SGHDT and CDR2 is YYEEEE. The CDR3 extends over 14 amino acids. The CDR3: CASSFGTGVETQYF. In DNA form, the CDR3 reads TGTGCCAGCAGCTTCGGGACAGGGGTCGAGACCCAGTACTTC.

This chain links TRBV29-1 with TRBJ2-5, with D maybe TRBD1 (6 bases). This CDR3 contains 15 residues. Trimming removed 5 bases from V and 1 base from J, with 17 bases in between. The germline V gene has CDR1 SQVTM and CDR2 ANQGSEA. The DNA for the CDR3 is TGCAGCGTTAATCAGGGGTCTGGATTCCAAGAGACCCAGTACTTC. This translates into CSVNQGSGFQETQYF. The whole variable domain, filled in from reference TRBV29-1 and TRBJ2-5, reads SAVISQKPSRDICQRGTSLTIQCQVDSQVTMMFWYRQQPGQSLTLIATANQGSEATYESGFVIDKFPISRPNLTFSTLTVSNMSPEDSSIYLCSVNQGSGFQETQYFGPGTRLLVL.

V usage is TRBV6-1 and J usage is TRBJ2-2, with TRBD2 matching over 8 bases. The germline V gene encodes CDR1 MNHNS and CDR2 SASEGT. The CDR3 has 15 residues. Unmatched junction bases numbered 6, after V lost 5 bases and J lost 4 bases. The CDR3 DNA reads as TGTGCCAGCAGTCCAGGACTAGCAGCCACCGGGGAGCTGTTTTTT. Protein: CASSPGLAATGELFF.

The chain combines TRBV4-1 with TRBJ2-2, with 7 positions matching TRBD1. J gave up 3 bases and V 1 base, and 2 bases lay outside the gene matches. Germline V gene data show CDR1 as MGHRA and CDR2 as YSYEKL. The CDR3 runs 15 residues. CDR3 sequence reads: CASSQGDRYTGELFF. The CDR3 DNA sequence: TGCGCCAGCAGCCAAGGGGACAGATACACCGGGGAGCTGTTTTTT.

This chain connects TRBV15 to TRBJ1-1; D may be TRBD1 (6 bases). The germline V gene encodes CDR1 LNHNV and CDR2 YYDKDF (reference sequence). This CDR3 contains 18 residues. The V end was cut by 5 bases, the J end by 0 bases, with 22 bases between. The chain's CDR3 is CATSSSRDIWGMNTEAFF. DNA for the CDR3: TGTGCCACCAGCTCGTCCCGGGACATTTGGGGCATGAACACTGAAGCTTTCTTT. Combining the CDR3 with reference TRBV15 and TRBJ1-1 gives the whole variable domain DAMVIQNPRYQVTQFGKPVTLSCSQTLNHNVMYWYQQKSSQAPKLLFHYYDKDFNNEADTPDNFQSRRPNTSFCFLDIRSPGLGDTAMYLCATSSSRDIWGMNTEAFFGQGTRLTVV.

The V call is TRBV5-1, the J call TRBJ2-5; D is unresolved. The V end was cut by 1 base, the J end by 5 bases, with 15 bases between. There are 15 residues in the CDR3. The V gene's germline CDR1 is SGHRS and CDR2 YFSETQ. The CDR3 DNA sequence: TGCGCCAGCAGCTTGAACCCTTCTACATCTGAGACCCAGTACTTC. Encoded protein: CASSLNPSTSETQYF.

This sequence joins TRBV20-1 and TRBJ2-3, with unresolved D. Trimming removed 7 bases at V and 5 bases at J, with 7 bases between. Germline V gene sequence: CDR1 DFQATT, CDR2 SNEGSKA (reference sequence). The CDR3 length is 10 residues. This CDR3 is CSGQRDTQYF. CDR3 in DNA: TGCAGTGGCCAAAGAGATACGCAGTATTTT.

The chain has TRBV7-2 and TRBJ2-5, with a weak D call TRBD2 (5 bases). The length of the CDR3 is 15 residues. Germline V gene data show CDR1 as SGHTA and CDR2 as FQGNSA. Trimming cost V 1 base and J 2 bases, with 11 bases left between them. CDR3: CASSLDAGPQETQYF. DNA for the CDR3: TGTGCCAGCAGCTTAGATGCGGGTCCGCAAGAGACCCAGTACTTC.

This chain connects TRBV10-3 to TRBJ2-7, with D maybe TRBD2 (5 bases). Germline lookup yields CDR1 ENHRY and CDR2 SYGVKD. The CDR3 has 13 amino acids. Deletions cut 0 bases from V and 6 bases from J, with 9 bases between. The CDR3, as DNA: TGTGCCATCAGTGAGTCGGTGGACTTCGAGCAGTACTTC. Protein sequence: CAISESVDFEQYF.

J is TRBJ1-2 and V is TRBV6-6; possibly TRBD1 for D (6 bases). The V end lost 6 bases, the J end lost 6 bases, and 11 bases lay between the germline ends. The CDR3 is 12 amino acids. Germline loops: CDR1 MNHNY, CDR2 SVGAGI (reference sequence). In DNA form, the CDR3 reads TGTGCCAGCAGCAGGGGTACCGATGGCTACACCTTC. It yields the protein CASSRGTDGYTF.

A single count supports this clone. The chain joins TRBV9 to TRBJ2-7; TRBD1 agrees at 7 bases. Trimming at V came to 0 bases and at J to 4 bases, leaving 7 bases not matched to a gene. The CDR3 loop spans 15 amino acids. The V gene's germline CDR1 is SGDLS and CDR2 YYNGEE. CDR3 amino acids: CASSVGSGGFYEQYF. The CDR3, as DNA: TGTGCCAGCAGCGTAGGGTCAGGGGGTTTTTACGAGCAGTACTTC.

The CDR3 is CAWSVSREGPQHF. In nucleotides, the CDR3 is TGTGCCTGGAGTGTAAGTAGGGAAGGGCCCCAGCATTTT. V usage is TRBV30 and J usage is TRBJ1-5, with D uncertain. The length of the CDR3 is 13 residues. Per the germline V gene, CDR1 is GTSNPN and CDR2 is SVGIG (reference sequence). V lost 0 bases and J lost 9, with 12 bases in between.